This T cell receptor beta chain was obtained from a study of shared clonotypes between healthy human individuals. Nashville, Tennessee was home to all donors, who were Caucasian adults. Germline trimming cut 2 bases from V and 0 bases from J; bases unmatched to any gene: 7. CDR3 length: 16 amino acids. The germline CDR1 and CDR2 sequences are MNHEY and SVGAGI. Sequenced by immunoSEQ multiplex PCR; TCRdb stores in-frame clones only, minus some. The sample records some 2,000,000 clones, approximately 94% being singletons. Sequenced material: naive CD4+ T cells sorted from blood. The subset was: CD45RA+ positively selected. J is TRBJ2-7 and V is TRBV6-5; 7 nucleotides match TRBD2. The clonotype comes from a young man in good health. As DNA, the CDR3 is TGTGCCAGCAGTTACAGTTTCCTAGCGGCCTCCTACGAGCAGTACTTC. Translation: CASSYSFLAASYEQYF.